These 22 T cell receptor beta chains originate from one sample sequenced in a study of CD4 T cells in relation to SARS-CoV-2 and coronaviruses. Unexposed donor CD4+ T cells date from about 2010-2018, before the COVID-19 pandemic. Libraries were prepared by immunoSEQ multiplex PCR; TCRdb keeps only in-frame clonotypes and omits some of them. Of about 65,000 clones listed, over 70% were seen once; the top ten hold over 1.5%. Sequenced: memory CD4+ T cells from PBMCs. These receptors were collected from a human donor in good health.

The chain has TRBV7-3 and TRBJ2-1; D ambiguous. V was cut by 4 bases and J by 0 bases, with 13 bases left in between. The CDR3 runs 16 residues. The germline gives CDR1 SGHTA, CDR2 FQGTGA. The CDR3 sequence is CASSSRATDSYNEQFF. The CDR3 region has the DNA TGTGCCAGCAGCTCCCGAGCGACGGACTCCTACAATGAGCAGTTCTTC.

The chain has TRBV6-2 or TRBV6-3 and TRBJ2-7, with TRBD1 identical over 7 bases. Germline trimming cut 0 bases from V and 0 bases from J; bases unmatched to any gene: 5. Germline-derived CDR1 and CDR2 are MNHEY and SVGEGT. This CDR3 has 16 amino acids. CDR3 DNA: TGTGCCAGCAGTTACTCCTGGACAGGCCCCTCCTACGAGCAGTACTTC. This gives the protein CASSYSWTGPSYEQYF.

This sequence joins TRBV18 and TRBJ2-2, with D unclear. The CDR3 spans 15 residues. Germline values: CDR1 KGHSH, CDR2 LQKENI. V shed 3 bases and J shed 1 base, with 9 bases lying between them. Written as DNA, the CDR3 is TGTGCCAGCTCACCTCGGCGACAGAACACCGGGGAGCTGTTTTTT. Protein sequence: CASSPRRQNTGELFF.

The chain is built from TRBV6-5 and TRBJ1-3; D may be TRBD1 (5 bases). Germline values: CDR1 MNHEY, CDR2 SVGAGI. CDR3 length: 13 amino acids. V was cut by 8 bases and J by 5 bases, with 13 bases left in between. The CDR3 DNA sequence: TGTGCCAGCGCCCTACAGGAGAGAAACACCATATATTTT. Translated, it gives CASALQERNTIYF.

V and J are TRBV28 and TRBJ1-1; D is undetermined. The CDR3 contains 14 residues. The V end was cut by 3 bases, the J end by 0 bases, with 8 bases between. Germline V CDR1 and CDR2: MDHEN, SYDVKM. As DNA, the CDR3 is TGTGCCAGCAGTTTTGGGAATTTGAACACTGAAGCTTTCTTT. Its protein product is CASSFGNLNTEAFF. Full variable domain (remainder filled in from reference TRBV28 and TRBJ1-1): DVKVTQSSRYLVKRTGEKVFLECVQDMDHENMFWYRQDPGLGLRLIYFSYDVKMKEKGDIPEGYSVSREKKERFSLILESASTNQTSMYLCASSFGNLNTEAFFGQGTRLTVV.

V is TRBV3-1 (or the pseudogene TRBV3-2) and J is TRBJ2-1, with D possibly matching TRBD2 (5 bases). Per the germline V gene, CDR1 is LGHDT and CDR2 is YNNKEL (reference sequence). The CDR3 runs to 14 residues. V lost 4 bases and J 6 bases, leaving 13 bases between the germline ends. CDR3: CASSLEGNGNEQFF. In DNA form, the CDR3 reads TGTGCCAGCAGCCTTGAGGGCAATGGCAATGAGCAGTTCTTC.

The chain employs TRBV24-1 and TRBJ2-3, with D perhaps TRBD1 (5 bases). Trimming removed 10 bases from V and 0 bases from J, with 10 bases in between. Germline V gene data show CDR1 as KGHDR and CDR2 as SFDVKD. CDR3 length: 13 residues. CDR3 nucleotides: TGTGCCACTAAGACAGCTAGCACAGATACGCAGTATTTT. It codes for CATKTASTDTQYF.

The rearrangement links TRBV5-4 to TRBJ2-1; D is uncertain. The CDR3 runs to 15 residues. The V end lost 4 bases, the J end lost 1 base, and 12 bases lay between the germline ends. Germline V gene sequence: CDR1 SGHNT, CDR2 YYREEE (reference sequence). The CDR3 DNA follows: TGTGCCAGCAGCCACGACCCACTATCCTACAATGAGCAGTTCTTC. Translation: CASSHDPLSYNEQFF.

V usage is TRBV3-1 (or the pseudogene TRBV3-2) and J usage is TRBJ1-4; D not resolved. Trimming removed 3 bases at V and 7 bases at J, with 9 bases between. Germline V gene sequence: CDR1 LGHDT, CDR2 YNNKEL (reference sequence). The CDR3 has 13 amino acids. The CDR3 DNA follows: TGTGCCAGCAGCCAGGGGAGTGGTGAAAAACTGTTTTTT. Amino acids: CASSQGSGEKLFF.

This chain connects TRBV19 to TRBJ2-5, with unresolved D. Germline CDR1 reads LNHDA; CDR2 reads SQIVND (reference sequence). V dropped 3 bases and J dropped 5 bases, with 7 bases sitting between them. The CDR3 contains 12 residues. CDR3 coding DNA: TGTGCCAGTAGTATCCCGACGGAGACCCAGTACTTC. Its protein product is CASSIPTETQYF. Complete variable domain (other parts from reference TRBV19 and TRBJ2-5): DGGITQSPKYLFRKEGQNVTLSCEQNLNHDAMYWYRQDPGQGLRLIYYSQIVNDFQKGDIAEGYSVSREKKESFPLTVTSAQKNPTAFYLCASSIPTETQYFGPGTRLLVL.

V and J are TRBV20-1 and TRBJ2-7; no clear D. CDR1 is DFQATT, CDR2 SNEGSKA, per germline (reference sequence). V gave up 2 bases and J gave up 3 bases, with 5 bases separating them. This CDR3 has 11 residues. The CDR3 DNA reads TGCAGTGCTAGAAGAGACTACGAGCAGTACTTC. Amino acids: CSARRDYEQYF.

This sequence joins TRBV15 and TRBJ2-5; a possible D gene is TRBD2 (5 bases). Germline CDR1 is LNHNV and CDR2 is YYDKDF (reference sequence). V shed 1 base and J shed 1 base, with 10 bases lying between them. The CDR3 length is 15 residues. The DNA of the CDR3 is TGTGCCACCAGCAGAGGGACGGGATCCCAAGAGACCCAGTACTTC. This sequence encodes CATSRGTGSQETQYF. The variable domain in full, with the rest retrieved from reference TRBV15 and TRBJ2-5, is DAMVIQNPRYQVTQFGKPVTLSCSQTLNHNVMYWYQQKSSQAPKLLFHYYDKDFNNEADTPDNFQSRRPNTSFCFLDIRSPGLGDTAMYLCATSRGTGSQETQYFGPGTRLLVL.

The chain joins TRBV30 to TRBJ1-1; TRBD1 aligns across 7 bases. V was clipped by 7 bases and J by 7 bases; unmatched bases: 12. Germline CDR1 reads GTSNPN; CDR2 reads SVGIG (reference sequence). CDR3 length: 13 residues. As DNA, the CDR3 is TGTGCCTCCCCCAGGGGGGCTAATAATGAAGCTTTCTTT. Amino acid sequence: CASPRGANNEAFF.

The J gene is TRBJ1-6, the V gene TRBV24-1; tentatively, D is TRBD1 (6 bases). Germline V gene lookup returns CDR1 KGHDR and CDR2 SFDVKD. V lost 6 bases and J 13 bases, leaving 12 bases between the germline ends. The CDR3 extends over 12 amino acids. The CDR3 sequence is CATSTGFGPLHF. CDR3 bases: TGTGCCACCAGTACAGGGTTCGGGCCCCTCCACTTT.

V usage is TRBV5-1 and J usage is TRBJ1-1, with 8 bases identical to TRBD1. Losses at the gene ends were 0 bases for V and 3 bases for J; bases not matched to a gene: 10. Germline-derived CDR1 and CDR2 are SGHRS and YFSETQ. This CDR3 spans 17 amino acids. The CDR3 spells CASSLAAAGGLDTEAFF. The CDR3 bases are TGCGCCAGCAGCTTGGCCGCGGCAGGGGGCCTCGACACTGAAGCTTTCTTT.

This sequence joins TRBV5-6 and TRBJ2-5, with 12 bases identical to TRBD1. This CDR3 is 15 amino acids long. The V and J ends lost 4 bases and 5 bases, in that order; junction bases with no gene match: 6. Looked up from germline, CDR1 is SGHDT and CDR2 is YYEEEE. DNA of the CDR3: TGTGCCAGCAGCCCGGGACAGGGGGCGCGGGAGACCCAGTACTTC. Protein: CASSPGQGARETQYF.

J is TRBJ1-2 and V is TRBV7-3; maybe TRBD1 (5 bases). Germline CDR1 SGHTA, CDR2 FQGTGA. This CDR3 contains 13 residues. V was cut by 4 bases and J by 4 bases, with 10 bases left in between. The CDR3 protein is CASSSTAGYGYTF. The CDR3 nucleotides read TGTGCCAGCAGCTCGACAGCGGGCTATGGCTACACCTTC. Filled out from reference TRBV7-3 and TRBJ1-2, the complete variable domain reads GAGVSQTPSNKVTEKGKYVELRCDPISGHTALYWYRQSLGQGPEFLIYFQGTGAADDSGLPNDRFFAVRPEGSVSTLKIQRTERGDSAVYLCASSSTAGYGYTFGSGTRLTVV.

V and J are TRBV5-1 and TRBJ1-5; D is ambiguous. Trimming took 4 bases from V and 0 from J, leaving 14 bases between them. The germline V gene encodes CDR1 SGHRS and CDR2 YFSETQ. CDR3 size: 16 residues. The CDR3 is CASSPFAVDSNQPQHF. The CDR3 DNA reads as TGCGCCAGCAGCCCCTTTGCAGTTGATAGCAATCAGCCCCAGCATTTT. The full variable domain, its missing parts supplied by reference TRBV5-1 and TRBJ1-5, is KAGVTQTPRYLIKTRGQQVTLSCSPISGHRSVSWYQQTPGQGLQFLFEYFSETQRNKGNFPGRFSGRQFSNSRSEMNVSTLELGDSALYLCASSPFAVDSNQPQHFGDGTRLSIL.

The CDR3 DNA reads TGTGCCAGCTCCGCGGGACAGGGGAACACTGAAGCTTTCTTT. Amino acid sequence: CASSAGQGNTEAFF. The chain recombines TRBV18 with TRBJ1-1; 9 nucleotides align to TRBD1. The CDR3 has 14 residues. Trimming cost V 6 bases and J 1 base; bases outside gene matches: 3. CDR1 and CDR2 from the germline V gene are KGHSH and LQKENI.

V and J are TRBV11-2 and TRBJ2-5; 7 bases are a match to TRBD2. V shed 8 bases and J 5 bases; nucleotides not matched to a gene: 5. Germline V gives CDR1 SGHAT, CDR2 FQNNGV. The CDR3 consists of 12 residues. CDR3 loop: CASGTMDETQYF. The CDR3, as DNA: TGTGCCAGCGGGACTATGGATGAGACCCAGTACTTC.

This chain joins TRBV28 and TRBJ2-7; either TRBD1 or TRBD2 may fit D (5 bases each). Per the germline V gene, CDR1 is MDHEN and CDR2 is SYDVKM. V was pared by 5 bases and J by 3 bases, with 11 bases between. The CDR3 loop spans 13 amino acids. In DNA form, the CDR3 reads TGTGCCAGCAGTCCCCATGGGGGCTACGAGCAGTACTTC. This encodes CASSPHGGYEQYF.

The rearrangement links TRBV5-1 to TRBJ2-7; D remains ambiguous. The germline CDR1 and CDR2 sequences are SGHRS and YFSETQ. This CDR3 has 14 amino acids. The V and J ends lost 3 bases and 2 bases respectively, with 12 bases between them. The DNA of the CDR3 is TGCGCCAGCAGCTCCCTTACTCAAACCTACGAGCAGTACTTC. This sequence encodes CASSSLTQTYEQYF. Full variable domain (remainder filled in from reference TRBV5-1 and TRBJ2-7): KAGVTQTPRYLIKTRGQQVTLSCSPISGHRSVSWYQQTPGQGLQFLFEYFSETQRNKGNFPGRFSGRQFSNSRSEMNVSTLELGDSALYLCASSSLTQTYEQYFGPGTRLTVT.